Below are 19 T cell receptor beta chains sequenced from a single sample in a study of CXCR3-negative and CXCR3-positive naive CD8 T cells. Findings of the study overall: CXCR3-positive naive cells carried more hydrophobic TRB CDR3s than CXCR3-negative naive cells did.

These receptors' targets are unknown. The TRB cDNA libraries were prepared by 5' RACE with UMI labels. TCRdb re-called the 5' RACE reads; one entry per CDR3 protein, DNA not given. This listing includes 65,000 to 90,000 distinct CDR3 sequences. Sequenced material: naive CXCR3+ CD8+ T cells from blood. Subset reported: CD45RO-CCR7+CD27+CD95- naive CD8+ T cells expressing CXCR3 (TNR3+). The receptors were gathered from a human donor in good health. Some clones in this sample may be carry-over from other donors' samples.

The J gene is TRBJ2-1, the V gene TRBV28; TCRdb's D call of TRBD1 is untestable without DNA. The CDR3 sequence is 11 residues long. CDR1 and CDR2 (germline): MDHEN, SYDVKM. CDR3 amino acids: CASSPGILQFF.

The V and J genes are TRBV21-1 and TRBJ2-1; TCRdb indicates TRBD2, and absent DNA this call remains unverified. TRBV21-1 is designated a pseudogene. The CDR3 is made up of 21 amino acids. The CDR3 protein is CASSKVEDRTGTSGKRNEQFF.

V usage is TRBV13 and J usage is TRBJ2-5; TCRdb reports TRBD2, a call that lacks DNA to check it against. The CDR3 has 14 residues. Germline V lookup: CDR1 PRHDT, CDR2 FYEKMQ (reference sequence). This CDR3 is CASSTSGGLETQYF.

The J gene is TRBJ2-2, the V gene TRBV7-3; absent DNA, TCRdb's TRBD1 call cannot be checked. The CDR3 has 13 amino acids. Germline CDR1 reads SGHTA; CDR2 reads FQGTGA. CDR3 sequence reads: CASSPGVTGELFF.

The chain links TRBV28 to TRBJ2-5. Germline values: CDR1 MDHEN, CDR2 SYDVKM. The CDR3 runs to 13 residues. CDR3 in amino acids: CASSLMGRETQYF.

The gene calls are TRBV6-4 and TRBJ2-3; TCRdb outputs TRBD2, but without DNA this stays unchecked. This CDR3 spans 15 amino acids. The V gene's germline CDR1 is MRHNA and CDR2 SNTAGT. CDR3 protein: CASSRTSGSPDTQYF.

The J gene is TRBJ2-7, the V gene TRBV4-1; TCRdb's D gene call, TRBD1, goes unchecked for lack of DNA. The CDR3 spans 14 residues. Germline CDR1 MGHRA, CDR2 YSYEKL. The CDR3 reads CASSQEQGPWGQYF.

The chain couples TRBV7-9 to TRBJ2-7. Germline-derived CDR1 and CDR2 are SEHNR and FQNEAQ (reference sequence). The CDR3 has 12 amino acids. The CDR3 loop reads CASSSNSAEQYF.

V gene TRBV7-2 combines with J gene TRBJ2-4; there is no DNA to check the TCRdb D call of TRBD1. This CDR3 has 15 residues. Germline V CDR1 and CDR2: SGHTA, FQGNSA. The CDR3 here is CASSPRQGASNIQYF.

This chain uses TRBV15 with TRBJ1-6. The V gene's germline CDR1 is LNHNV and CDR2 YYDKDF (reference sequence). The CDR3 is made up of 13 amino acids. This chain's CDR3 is CATSLQTNSPLHF. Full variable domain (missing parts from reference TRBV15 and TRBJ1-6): DAMVIQNPRYQVTQFGKPVTLSCSQTLNHNVMYWYQQKSSQAPKLLFHYYDKDFNNEADTPDNFQSRRPNTSFCFLDIRSPGLGDTAMYLCATSLQTNSPLHFGNGTRLTVT.

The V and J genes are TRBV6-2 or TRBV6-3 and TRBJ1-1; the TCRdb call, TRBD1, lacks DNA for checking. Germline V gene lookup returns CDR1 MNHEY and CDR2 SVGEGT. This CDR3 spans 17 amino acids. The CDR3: CASSYSSQGGLNTEAFF.

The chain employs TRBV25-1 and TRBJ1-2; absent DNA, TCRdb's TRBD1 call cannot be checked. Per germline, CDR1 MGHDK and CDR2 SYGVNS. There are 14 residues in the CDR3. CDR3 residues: CASSEGGPHYGYTF.

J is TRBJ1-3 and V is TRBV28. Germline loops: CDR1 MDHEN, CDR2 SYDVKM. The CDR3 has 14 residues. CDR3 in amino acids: CASSFHKDGNTIYF.

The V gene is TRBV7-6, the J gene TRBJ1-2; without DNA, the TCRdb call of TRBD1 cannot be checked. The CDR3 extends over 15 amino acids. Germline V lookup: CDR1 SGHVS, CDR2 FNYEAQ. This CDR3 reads CASSLLLGADYGYTF.

CDR3 sequence reads: CASSLRRQDYGYTF. The chain has TRBV27 and TRBJ1-2. This CDR3 has 14 residues. The germline V gene has CDR1 MNHEY and CDR2 SMNVEV (reference sequence).

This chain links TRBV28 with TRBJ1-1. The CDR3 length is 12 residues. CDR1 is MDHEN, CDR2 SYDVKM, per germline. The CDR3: CASSSYGTEAFF.

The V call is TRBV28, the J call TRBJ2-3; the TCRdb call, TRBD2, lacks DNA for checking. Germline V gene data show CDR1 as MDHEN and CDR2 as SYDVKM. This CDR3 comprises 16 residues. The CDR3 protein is CASSTIAGGSTDTQYF.

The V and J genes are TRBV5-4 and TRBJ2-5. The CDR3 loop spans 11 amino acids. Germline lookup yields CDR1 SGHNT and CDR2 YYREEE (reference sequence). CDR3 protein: CASSFEETQYF.

CDR3 loop: CASSQEPTGNEQYF. The chain is built from TRBV28 and TRBJ2-7; TCRdb gives TRBD1 as the D gene, but with no DNA this cannot be confirmed. In germline, CDR1 is MDHEN, CDR2 SYDVKM. The CDR3 totals 14 residues.